This T cell receptor beta chain originates from a study of T cell responses to AZD1222 COVID-19 vaccine. The CDR3 has 15 amino acids. Germline lookup yields CDR1 GTSNPN and CDR2 SVGIG (reference sequence). The germline V and J ends were trimmed by 4 bases and 10 bases, with 20 bases remaining between them. Assay used: immunoSEQ multiplex PCR; TCRdb lists only in-frame clones, some missing. The sample holds fewer than 150,000 clones, more than 80% seen once. This TCR came from an adult in good health. The sequences come from peripheral blood, collected on day 0 of AZD1222 vaccination. This sequence joins TRBV30 and TRBJ1-6; D might be TRBD1 (5 bases). This CDR3 is CAWTPGGPANSPLHF. In nucleotides, the CDR3 is TGTGCCTGGACTCCCGGGGGACCGGCGAACTCACCCCTCCACTTT.